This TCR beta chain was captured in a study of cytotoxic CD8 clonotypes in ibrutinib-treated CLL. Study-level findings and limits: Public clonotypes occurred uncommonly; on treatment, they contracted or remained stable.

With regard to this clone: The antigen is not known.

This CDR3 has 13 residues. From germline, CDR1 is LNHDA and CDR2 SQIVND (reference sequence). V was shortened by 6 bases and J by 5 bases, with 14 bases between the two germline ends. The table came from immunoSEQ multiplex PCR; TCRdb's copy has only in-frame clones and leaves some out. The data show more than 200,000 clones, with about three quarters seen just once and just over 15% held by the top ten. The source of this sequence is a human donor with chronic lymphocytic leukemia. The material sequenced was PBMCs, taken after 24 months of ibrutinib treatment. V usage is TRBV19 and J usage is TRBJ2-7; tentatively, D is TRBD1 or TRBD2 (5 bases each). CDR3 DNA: TGTGCCAGTAGGGGTGAGGGGCCTAACGAGCAGTACTTC. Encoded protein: CASRGEGPNEQYF.